The clone carrying this T cell receptor (beta chain) was counted a single time. The antigen is not known. One end of the junction fails to match germline, which may point to a read error. These data originate in a study of cytomegalovirus exposure and HLA in healthy donors. Study-level results: Apart from CMV serostatus, no immune exposure information was available.

The PCR contained 60 Vbeta and 13 Jbeta primers. Profiled with immunoSEQ multiplex PCR; TCRdb holds only in-frame clones, not every one. The sample includes roughly 150,000 clones, around three quarters of them seen just once. The CDR3 is 14 residues long. The receptor was isolated from a male donor in good health and CMV-seronegative. The sequencing input was PBMCs. The chain is built from TRBV23-1 and TRBJ2-7; 10 nucleotides match TRBD1. TRBV23-1 counts as an open reading frame of uncertain function. As DNA, the CDR3 is TGCGTCAGCAGCCCAGGACAGGGGGCCTACGAGCAGTACTTC. Protein: CVSSPGQGAYEQYF.